This T cell receptor beta chain was captured in a study of T cells in Graves' hyperthyroidism and ophthalmopathy (dated by TCRdb to about 2019). As for the study more broadly: Peripheral blood was collected at initial diagnosis, before any treatment. TCR V-J signatures able to tell the groups apart were searched for in a discovery cohort of 100 or so patients, of whom under 45 had Graves' ophthalmopathy and 57 had stable Graves' hyperthyroidism. Whether ophthalmopathy could be predicted prospectively was tested in an independent validation cohort made up of under 20 hyperthyroidism patients plus 17 patients who later progressed to ophthalmopathy. For training and testing, the 100 patients in the discovery cohort were randomly divided in a 7:3 ratio. In about 6 Graves' hyperthyroidism patients, the study also compared T-cell repertoires from thyroid tissue with T-cell repertoires from blood. Once sampling was done, hyperthyroidism patients were given methimazole at a starting dose of 30 mg daily, whereas ophthalmopathy patients were given high-dose intravenous methylprednisolone. TCR Vbeta CDR3 sequencing of approximately 140 peripheral blood samples (over 40 ophthalmopathy, roughly 74 hyperthyroidism and roughly 17 progressor patients) is reported in the paper.

To note about this clonotype: Its target antigen remains unknown. No much larger clone exists at a distance of one base, and base qualities are not known.

Compared with germline, V lacks 4 bases and J lacks 2 bases; bases without a gene match: 4. Reading the germline V gene gives CDR1 SQVTM and CDR2 ANQGSEA. Reading from cysteine to phenylalanine, the CDR3 counts 13 amino acids. Solely the CDR3 DNA is kept, with 39 bases framed from the first base. TCR beta CDR3 regions were amplified from RNA transcripts. The TCR CDR3 was subjected to a first round of RT-PCR using the HTBI primer set and the Qiagen OneStep RT-PCR kit. A second multiplex PCR round built the libraries, followed by size selection and purification. Paired-end sequencing of the libraries was performed with 100 bp reads on an Illumina HiSeq2000. On the authors' methods: SOAPnuke was used to process the raw data, removing reads that contained adapters or uncalled bases, had a mean Phred below 15, or lacked an exact match to the constant primer or identifier. COPE v1.2.5 was used to merge high-quality paired reads, and clonotypes were defined as unique nucleotide sequences. Clonotypes were aligned to IMGT TRBV, TRBD and TRBJ reference segments using MiTCR v1.1. Analysis was restricted to V-J combinations with a frequency above 0.0001, which covered approximately 99% of repertoires. The TCS score was defined as F50 (clonal expansion) divided by E x V (chaos), with BLOSUM62-based TCRdist calculated between CDR3 peptides within each V-J. Welch's t-statistics and random forest reduced several hundred V-J features to 13, which were used in a naive Bayes classifier (R e1071). Using fastp at Q25 and MiXCR, TCRdb reprocessed the public reads and kept productive beta chains. Every CDR3 protein is listed once, alongside the most common genes and DNA of its rows. TCRdb's processing, not the authors' own work, is the source of the V and J calls. The sample contains a few hundred thousand distinct CDR3 sequences, 20% to 25% of them found a single time. Around 54% of the sample is taken by the ten largest.

Findings and caveats that apply to the study as a whole: In validation, the model predicted progression to ophthalmopathy a median of 6.5 months before onset, with about 67% sensitivity and roughly 77% specificity. No statistical method was used to fix the sample size in advance, and group allocation was not hidden from the investigators. A 13 V-J signature model separated ophthalmopathy from stable hyperthyroidism, with approximately 86% sensitivity and 81.08% specificity in cross-validation and 80%/75% in testing. Most expanded thyroid clonotypes (frequency above 0.001) were also found in blood, which suggests that blood repertoires may mirror thyroid immune responses.

Ophthalmopathy patients had moderately to severely active disease, with a Clinical Activity Score of 3 or more, a NOSPECS grade of 4 or more, and a disease duration of less than 3 months. The study excluded patients with uncontrolled infections, other autoimmune diseases, pregnancy or lactation. Diagnoses were established on the basis of clinical symptoms, serum thyroxine and TRAb, thyroid ultrasound, and orbital computed tomography. PBMCs were isolated from about 9 ml of fresh peripheral blood by Ficoll-Paque density gradient centrifugation. Total RNA was extracted with Trizol reagent, and quality was checked on an Agilent 2100 Bioanalyzer.

The TCR comes from a woman in her 70s with Graves' ophthalmopathy. The specimen sequenced was blood. Recombination linked TRBV29-1 to TRBJ1-2; 7 bases in the middle match TRBD1. Read as DNA, the sequence is TGCAGCGTTGGTTTCAGGGGGAACTATGGCTACACCTTC. Translated, it gives CSVGFRGNYGYTF.